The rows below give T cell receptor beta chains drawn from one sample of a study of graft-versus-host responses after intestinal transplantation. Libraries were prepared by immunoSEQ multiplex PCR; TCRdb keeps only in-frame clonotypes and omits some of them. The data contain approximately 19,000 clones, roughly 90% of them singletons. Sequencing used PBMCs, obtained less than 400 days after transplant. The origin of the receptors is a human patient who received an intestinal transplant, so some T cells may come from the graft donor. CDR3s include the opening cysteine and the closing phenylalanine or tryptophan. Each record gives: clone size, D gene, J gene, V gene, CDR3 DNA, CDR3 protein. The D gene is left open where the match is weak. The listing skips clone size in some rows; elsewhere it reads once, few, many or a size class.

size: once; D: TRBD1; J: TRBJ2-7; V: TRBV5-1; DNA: TGCGCCAGCAGCCTCTATCCTGGGACAGCCGGTGGCGAGCAGTACTTC; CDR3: CASSLYPGTAGGEQYF
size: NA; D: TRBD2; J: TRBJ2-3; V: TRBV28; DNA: TGTGCCAGCAGGACCCCTCTAGCGGGAGGAGCAGATACGCAGTATTTT; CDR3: CASRTPLAGGADTQYF
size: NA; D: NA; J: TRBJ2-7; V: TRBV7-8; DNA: TGTGCCAGCAGCTCAATTCCAAGCTCCTACGAGCAGTACTTC; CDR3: CASSSIPSSYEQYF
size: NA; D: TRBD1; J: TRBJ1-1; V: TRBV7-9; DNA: TGTGCCAGCAGCTTAGCGGGGACAGCCAACACTGAAGCTTTCTTT; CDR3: CASSLAGTANTEAFF
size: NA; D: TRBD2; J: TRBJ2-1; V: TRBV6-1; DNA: TGTGCCAGCGGGAGGGCCTACAATGAGCAGTTCTTC; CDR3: CASGRAYNEQFF
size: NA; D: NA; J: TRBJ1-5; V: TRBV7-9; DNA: TGTGCCAGCAGCGCGACGGGATCAGTCGGTAGCAATCAGCCCCAGCATTTT; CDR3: CASSATGSVGSNQPQHF
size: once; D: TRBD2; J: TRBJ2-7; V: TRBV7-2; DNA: TGTGCCAGCAGCTTTTTTTCTAGCGGCAAGATCTACGAGCAGTACTTC; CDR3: CASSFFSSGKIYEQYF
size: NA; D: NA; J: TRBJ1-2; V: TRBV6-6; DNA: TGTGCCACACAGACTCTTGGCTATGGCTACACCTTC; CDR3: CATQTLGYGYTF
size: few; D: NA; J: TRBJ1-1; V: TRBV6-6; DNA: TGTGCCAGCAGTTACTCGGTCGGCACTGAAGCTTTCTTT; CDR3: CASSYSVGTEAFF
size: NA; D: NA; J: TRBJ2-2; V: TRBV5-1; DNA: TGCGCCAGCAGCCACAACAGGGCCGGGGAGCTGTTTTTT; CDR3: CASSHNRAGELFF
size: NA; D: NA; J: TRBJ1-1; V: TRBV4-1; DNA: TGCGCCAGCAGCCAAGGAACTAATGAAGCTTTCTTT; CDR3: CASSQGTNEAFF
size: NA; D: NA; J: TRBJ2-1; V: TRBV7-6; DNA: TGTGCCAGCAGCTTGCGGCGGTACAGTCTTAATAACAATGAGCAGTTCTTC; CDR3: CASSLRRYSLNNNEQFF
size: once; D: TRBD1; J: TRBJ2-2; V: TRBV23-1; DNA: TGCGCCAGCAGCCCTATTCAGGGGGCGGGCACCGGGGAGCTGTTTTTT; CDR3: CASSPIQGAGTGELFF
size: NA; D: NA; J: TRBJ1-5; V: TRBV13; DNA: TGTGCCAGCAGCTTAAGAGGGGGAGGGCAGCCCCAGCATTTT; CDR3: CASSLRGGGQPQHF
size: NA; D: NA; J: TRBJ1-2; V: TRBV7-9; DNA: TGTGCCAGCAGCTTCATTAACTTCTATGGCTACACCTTC; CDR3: CASSFINFYGYTF
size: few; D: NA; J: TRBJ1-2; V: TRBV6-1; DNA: TGTGCCAGCAGTGAACGCGGTCGGGGGCCCTATGGCTACACCTTC; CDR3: CASSERGRGPYGYTF
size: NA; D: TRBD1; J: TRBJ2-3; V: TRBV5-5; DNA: TGTGCCAGCAGCCTACGACAGGGCCCGGATACGCAGTATTTT; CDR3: CASSLRQGPDTQYF
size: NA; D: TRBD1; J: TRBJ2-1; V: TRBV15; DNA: TGTGCCACCAGGTCGGGACAGGGGGCCCCCCATGAGCAGTTCTTC; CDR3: CATRSGQGAPHEQFF
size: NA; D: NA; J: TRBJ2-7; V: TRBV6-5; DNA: TGTGCCAGCGGTCCCGGGGGATCCTACGAGCAGTACTTC; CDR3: CASGPGGSYEQYF
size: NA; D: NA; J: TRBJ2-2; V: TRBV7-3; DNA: TGTGCCAGCAGCTTAAACGGGCCCACCGGGGAGCTGTTTTTT; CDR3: CASSLNGPTGELFF
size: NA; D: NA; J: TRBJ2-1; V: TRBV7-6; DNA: TGTGCCAGCAGCTTAGCGCTGGGCAGGTACAATGAGCAGTTCTTC; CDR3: CASSLALGRYNEQFF
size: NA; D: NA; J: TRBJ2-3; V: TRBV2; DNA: TGTGCCAGCACCTTCTCGGACAGAGATACGCAGTATTTT; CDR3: CASTFSDRDTQYF
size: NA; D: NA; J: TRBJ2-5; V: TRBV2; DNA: TGTGCCAGCAGGCCACGGGGGCGAGAGACCCAGTACTTC; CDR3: CASRPRGRETQYF
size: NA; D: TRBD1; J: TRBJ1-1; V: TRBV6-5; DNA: TGTGCCAGCAGCAGGGGGCAGGGAGCTGAAGCTTTCTTT; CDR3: CASSRGQGAEAFF
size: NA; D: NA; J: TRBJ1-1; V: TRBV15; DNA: TGTGCCACCAGGGACCCATACACTGAAGCTTTCTTT; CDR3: CATRDPYTEAFF
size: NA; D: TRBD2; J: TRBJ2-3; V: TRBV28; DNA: TGTGCCAGCAGTCTGGGACTAGCGGGGCCCTTCACAGATACGCAGTATTTT; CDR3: CASSLGLAGPFTDTQYF
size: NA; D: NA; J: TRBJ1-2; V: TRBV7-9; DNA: TGTGCCAGCAGCTTAACTGGACAATCTCTCTATGGCTACACCTTC; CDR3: CASSLTGQSLYGYTF
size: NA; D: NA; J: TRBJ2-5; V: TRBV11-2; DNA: TGTGCCAGCAGCTTATCCTCTGGCGGGGGACAACTATTCCAAGAGACCCAGTACTTC; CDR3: CASSLSSGGGQLFQETQYF
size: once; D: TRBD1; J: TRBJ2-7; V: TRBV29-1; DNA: TGCAGCACCGGGACAGCCTACGAGCAGTACTTC; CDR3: CSTGTAYEQYF
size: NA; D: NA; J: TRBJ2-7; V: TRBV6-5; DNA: TGTGCCAGCAGTTACAAGGGGAGGTTACGGGACGAGCAGTACTTC; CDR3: CASSYKGRLRDEQYF
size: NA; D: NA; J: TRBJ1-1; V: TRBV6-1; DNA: TGTGCCAGCACCGAGGGGTTCATGAACACTGAAGCTTTCTTT; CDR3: CASTEGFMNTEAFF
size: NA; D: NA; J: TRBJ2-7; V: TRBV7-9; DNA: TGTGCCAGCAGCTTAGGGGGGGACCCTACCTACGAGCAGTACTTC; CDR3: CASSLGGDPTYEQYF
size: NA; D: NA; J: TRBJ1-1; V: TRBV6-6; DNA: TGTGCCAGCAGTGTGGACAGGAACACTGAAGCTTTCTTT; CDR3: CASSVDRNTEAFF
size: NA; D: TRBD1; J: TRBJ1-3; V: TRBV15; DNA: TGTGCCACCAGCAGAGCCCCACCTGTGGGACAGGAGAACACCATATATTTT; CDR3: CATSRAPPVGQENTIYF
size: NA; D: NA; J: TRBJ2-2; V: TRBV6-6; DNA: TGTGCCAGCAGTCTAGCGACGAACACCGGGGAGCTGTTTTTT; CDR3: CASSLATNTGELFF
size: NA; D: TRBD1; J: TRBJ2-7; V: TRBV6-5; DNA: TGTGCCAGCAGTTATATGGGACAGGGAAACTACGAGCAGTACTTC; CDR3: CASSYMGQGNYEQYF
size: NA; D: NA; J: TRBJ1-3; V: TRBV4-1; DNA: TGCGCCAGCAGGGGAGGAGGAAACACCATATATTTT; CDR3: CASRGGGNTIYF
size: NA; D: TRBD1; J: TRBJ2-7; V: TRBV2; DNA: TGTGCCAGCAACAGGGCAGGGGGCCACGAGCAGTACTTC; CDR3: CASNRAGGHEQYF
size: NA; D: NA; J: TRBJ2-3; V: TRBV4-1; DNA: TGCGCCAGCAGCCAAGAGAGCCGGGGGACGCCAGATACGCAGTATTTT; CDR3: CASSQESRGTPDTQYF
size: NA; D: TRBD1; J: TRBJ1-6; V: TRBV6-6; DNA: TGTGCCAGCAGTTGGGACAGCTCCTATAATTCACCCCTCCACTTT; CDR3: CASSWDSSYNSPLHF
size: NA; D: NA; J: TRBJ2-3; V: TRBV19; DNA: TGTGCCAGTAGTACAACTGGACAGAGTATTCTGAATACGCAGTATTTT; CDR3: CASSTTGQSILNTQYF
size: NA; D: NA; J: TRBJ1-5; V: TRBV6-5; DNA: TGTGCCAGCAGTTACGCAGGGCTCGGAAAGCCCCAGCATTTT; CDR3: CASSYAGLGKPQHF
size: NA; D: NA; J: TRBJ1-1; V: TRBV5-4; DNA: TGTGCCAGCAGCTTGAGGGGCAGGAACACTGAAGCTTTCTTT; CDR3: CASSLRGRNTEAFF
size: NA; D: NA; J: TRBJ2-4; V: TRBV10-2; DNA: TGCGCCAGCAGTGTTGAGGGTTTAGCCAAAAACATTCAGTACTTC; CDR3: CASSVEGLAKNIQYF